A single T cell receptor (beta chain) is shown here with its context. This specimen comes from a study of blood T cell repertoires in COVID-19. Study as a whole: Specimens from acute and convalescent COVID-19 originated in the United States, Italy and Spain. Sources were T cells, B-cell-depleted T cells, or PBMCs; the material itself was cDNA or gDNA.

TCRdb's table, derived via immunoSEQ multiplex PCR, lists solely in-frame clones and lacks some. This sample has approximately 300,000 clones, with 86% found just once. The trim removed 7 bases at V and 2 bases at J, leaving 19 bases unmatched. CDR1 and CDR2 from the germline V gene are MGHRA and YSYEKL. There are 19 residues in the CDR3. Source material: peripheral blood. J is TRBJ2-2 and V is TRBV4-1, with TRBD2 matching over 7 bases. This sequence originates from a woman aged 45-60 years with acute or convalescent COVID-19. CDR3 loop: CASTKASGYPFPNTGELFF. As DNA, the CDR3 is TGCGCCAGCACAAAGGCTAGCGGTTATCCCTTTCCCAACACCGGGGAGCTGTTTTTT.